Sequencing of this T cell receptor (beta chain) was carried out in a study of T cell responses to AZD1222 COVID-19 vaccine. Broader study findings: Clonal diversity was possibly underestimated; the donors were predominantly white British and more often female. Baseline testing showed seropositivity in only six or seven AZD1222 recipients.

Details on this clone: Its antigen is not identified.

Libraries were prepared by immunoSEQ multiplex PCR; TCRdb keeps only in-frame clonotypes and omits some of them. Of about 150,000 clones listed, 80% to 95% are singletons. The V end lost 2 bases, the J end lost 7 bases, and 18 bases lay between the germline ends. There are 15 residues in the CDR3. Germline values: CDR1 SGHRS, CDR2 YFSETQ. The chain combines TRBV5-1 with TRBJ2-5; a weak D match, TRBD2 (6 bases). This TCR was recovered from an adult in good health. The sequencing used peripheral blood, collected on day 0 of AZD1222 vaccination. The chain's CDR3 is CASSFDTTPGRTQYF. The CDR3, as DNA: TGCGCCAGCAGCTTTGACACAACCCCCGGGAGGACCCAGTACTTC.